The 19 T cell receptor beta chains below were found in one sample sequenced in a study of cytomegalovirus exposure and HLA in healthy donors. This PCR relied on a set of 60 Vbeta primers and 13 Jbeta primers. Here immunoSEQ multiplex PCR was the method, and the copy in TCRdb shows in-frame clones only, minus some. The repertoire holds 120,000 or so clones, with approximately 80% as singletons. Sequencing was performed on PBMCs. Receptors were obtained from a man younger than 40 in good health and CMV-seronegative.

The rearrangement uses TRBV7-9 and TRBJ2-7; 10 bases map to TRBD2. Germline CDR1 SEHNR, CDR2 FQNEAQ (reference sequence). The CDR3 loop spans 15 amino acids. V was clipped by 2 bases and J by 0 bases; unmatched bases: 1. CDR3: CASSLLAGASYEQYF. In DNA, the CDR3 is TGTGCCAGCAGCTTACTAGCGGGGGCCTCCTACGAGCAGTACTTC.

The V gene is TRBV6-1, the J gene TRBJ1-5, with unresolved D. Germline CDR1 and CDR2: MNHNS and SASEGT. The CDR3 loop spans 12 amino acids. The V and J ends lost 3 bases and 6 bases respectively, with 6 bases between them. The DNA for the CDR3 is TGTGCCAGCAGTGACTCGGGTCAGCCCCAGCATTTT. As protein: CASSDSGQPQHF.

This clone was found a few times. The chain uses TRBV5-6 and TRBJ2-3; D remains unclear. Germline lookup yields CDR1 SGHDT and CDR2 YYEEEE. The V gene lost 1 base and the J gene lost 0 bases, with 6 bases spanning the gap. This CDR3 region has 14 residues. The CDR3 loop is CASSLSPSTDTQYF. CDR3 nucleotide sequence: TGTGCCAGCAGCTTGTCCCCTAGCACAGATACGCAGTATTTT.

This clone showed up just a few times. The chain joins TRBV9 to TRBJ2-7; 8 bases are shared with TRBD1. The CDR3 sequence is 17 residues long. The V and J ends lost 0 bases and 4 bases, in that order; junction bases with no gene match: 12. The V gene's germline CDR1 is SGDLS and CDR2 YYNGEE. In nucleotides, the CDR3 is TGTGCCAGCAGCGTAGGAGGAAGGACAGGGTTGTCGTACGAGCAGTACTTC. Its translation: CASSVGGRTGLSYEQYF. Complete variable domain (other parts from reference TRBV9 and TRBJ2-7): DSGVTQTPKHLITATGQRVTLRCSPRSGDLSVYWYQQSLDQGLQFLIQYYNGEERAKGNILERFSAQQFPDLHSELNLSSLELGDSALYFCASSVGGRTGLSYEQYFGPGTRLTVT.

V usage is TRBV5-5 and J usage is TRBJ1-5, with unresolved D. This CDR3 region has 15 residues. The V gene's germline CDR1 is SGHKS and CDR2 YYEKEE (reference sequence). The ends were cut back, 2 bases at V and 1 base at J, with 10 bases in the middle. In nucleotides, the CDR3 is TGTGCCAGCAGCTTTAACGGCGGGAGCAATCAGCCCCAGCATTTT. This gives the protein CASSFNGGSNQPQHF.

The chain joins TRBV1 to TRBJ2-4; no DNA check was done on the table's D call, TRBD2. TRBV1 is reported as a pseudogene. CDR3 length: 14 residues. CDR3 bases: TGCACCAGCAGTCAAGGGCGGGAGAGAAACATTCAGTACTTC. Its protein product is CTSSQGRERNIQYF.

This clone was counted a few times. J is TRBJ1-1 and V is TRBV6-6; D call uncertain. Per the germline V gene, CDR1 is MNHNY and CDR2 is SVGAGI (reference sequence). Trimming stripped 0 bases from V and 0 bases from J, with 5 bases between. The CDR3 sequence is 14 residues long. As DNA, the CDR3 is TGTGCCAGCAGTTACTCACAACTGAACACTGAAGCTTTCTTT. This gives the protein CASSYSQLNTEAFF.

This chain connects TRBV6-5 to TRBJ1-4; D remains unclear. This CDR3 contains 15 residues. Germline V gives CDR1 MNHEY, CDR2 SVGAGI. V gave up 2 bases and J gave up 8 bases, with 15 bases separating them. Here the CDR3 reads CASSYMEGRREKLFF. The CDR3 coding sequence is TGTGCCAGCAGTTACATGGAGGGAAGGAGAGAAAAACTGTTTTTT.

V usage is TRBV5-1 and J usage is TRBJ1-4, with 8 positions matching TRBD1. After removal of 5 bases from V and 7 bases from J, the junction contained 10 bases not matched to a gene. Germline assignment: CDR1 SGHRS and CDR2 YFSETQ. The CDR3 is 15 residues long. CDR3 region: CASSQGDRSLEKLFF. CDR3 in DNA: TGCGCCAGCAGTCAGGGGGACAGGAGTCTTGAAAAACTGTTTTTT.

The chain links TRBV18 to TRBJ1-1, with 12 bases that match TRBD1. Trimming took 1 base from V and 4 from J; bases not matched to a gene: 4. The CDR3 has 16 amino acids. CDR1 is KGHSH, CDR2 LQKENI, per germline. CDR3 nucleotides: TGTGCCAGCTCACCACGGCAGGGACAGGGGGCCACTGAAGCTTTCTTT. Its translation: CASSPRQGQGATEAFF.

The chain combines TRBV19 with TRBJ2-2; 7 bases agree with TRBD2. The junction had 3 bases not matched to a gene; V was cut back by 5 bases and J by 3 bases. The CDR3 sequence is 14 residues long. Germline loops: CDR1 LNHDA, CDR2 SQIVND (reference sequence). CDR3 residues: CASSPRGYTGELFF. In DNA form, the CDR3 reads TGTGCCAGTAGTCCGCGGGGGTACACCGGGGAGCTGTTTTTT.

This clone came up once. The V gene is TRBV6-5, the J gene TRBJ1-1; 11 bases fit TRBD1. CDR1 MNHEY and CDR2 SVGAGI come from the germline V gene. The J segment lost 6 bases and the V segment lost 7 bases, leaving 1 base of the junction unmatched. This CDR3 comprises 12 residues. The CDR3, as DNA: TGTGCCAGCAAGGGACAGGGGGCTGAAGCTTTCTTT. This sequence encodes CASKGQGAEAFF.

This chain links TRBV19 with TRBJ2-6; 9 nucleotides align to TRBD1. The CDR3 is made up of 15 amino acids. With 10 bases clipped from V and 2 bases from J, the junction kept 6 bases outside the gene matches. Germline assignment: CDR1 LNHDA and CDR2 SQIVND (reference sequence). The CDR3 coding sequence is TGTGCCACACAGGGGGCGCAGGCTGGGGCCAACGTCCTGACTTTC. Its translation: CATQGAQAGANVLTF.

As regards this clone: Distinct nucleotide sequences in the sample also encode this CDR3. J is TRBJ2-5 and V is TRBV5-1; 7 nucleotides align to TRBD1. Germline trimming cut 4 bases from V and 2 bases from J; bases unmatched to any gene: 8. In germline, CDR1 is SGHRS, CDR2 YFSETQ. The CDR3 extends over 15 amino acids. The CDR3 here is CASSLTGLGQETQYF. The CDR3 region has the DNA TGCGCCAGCAGCCTGACAGGGCTGGGGCAAGAGACCCAGTACTTC.

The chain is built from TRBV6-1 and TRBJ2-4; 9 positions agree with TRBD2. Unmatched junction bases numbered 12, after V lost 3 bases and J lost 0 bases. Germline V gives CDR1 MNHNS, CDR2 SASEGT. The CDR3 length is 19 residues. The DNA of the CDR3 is TGTGCCAGCAGTGACGTAGCGGGGGCCCACAAGCTAGCCAAAAACATTCAGTACTTC. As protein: CASSDVAGAHKLAKNIQYF.

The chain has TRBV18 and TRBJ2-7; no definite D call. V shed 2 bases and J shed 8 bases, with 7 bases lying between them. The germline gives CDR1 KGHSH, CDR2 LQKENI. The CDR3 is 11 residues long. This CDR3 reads CASSPNYKQYF. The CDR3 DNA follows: TGTGCCAGCTCACCAAATTACAAGCAGTACTTC.

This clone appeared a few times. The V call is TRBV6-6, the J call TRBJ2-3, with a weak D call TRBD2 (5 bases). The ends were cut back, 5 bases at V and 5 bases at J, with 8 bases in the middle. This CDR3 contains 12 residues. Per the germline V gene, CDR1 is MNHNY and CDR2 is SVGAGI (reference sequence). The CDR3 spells CASSHEGDTQYF. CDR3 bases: TGTGCCAGCAGTCACGAGGGAGATACGCAGTATTTT.

In DNA, the CDR3 is TGTGCCAGCAGCTTGGAACTAGCGGGAAAGAACGAGCAGTACTTC. Translated: CASSLELAGKNEQYF. The J gene is TRBJ2-7, the V gene TRBV5-4; 10 nucleotides match TRBD2. With V trimmed by 0 bases and J by 5 bases, 5 bases remained unmatched. Germline values: CDR1 SGHNT, CDR2 YYREEE (reference sequence). The CDR3 is 15 residues long. Variable domain in full (rest from reference TRBV5-4 and TRBJ2-7): ETGVTQSPTHLIKTRGQQVTLRCSSQSGHNTVSWYQQALGQGPQFIFQYYREEENGRGNFPPRFSGLQFPNYSSELNVNALELDDSALYLCASSLELAGKNEQYFGPGTRLTVT.

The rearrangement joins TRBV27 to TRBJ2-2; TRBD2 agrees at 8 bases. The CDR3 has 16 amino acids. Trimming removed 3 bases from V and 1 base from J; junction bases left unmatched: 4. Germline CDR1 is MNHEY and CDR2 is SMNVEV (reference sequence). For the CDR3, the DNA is TGTGCCAGCAGTTTTAGGCTAGCGGGGAACACCGGGGAGCTGTTTTTT. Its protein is CASSFRLAGNTGELFF.